One sample yielded the 20 T cell receptor beta chains listed below, sequenced in a study of T cells in Graves' hyperthyroidism and ophthalmopathy. Regions amplified from RNA transcripts were the TCR beta CDR3 regions. The HTBI primer set drove a first-round RT-PCR of the TCR CDR3. TCRdb reprocessed the multiplex PCR reads with MiXCR, giving one entry per CDR3 protein. The sample carries hundreds of thousands of distinct CDR3 sequences, around 38% recorded once. Sequencing was performed on blood. The receptors originated from a man between 18 and 29 years old with Graves' hyperthyroidism.

There are a few counts of this clonotype. The rearrangement joins TRBV7-8 to TRBJ1-1; a weak D match, TRBD1 (6 bases). CDR1 and CDR2 (germline): SGHVS, FQNEAQ. CDR3 length: 15 amino acids. V was trimmed by 5 bases and J by 4 bases, leaving 17 bases between them. This CDR3 is CASSPPGGAGTEAFF. The CDR3 DNA reads TGTGCCAGCAGCCCCCCGGGGGGGGCAGGCACTGAAGCTTTCTTT.

CDR3 in DNA: TGCAGCGTTGAAGATGGGGACAGGGCAAGGGTTAATGAGCAGTTCTTC. It codes for CSVEDGDRARVNEQFF. The chain employs TRBV29-1 and TRBJ2-1, with 9 nucleotides matching TRBD1. The CDR3 length is 16 residues. Germline V lookup: CDR1 SQVTM, CDR2 ANQGSEA. V was clipped by 0 bases and J by 7 bases; unmatched bases: 10.

V usage is TRBV15 and J usage is TRBJ2-3, with D unresolved. CDR3 length: 13 residues. V lost 8 bases to trimming and J lost 6 bases, with 15 bases between them. Per germline, CDR1 LNHNV and CDR2 YYDKDF (reference sequence). DNA for the CDR3: TGTGCCACCTTCTCGATAGAGTCGGATACGCAGTATTTT. This gives the protein CATFSIESDTQYF.

The chain combines TRBV6-5 with TRBJ1-5; 8 bases agree with TRBD1. CDR1 is MNHEY and CDR2 is SVGAGI in the germline V gene. With V trimmed by 7 bases and J by 6 bases, 11 bases remained unmatched. CDR3 length equals 15 residues. The CDR3 loop is CASMVQGQVGQPQHF. DNA for the CDR3: TGTGCCAGCATGGTACAGGGACAGGTGGGTCAGCCCCAGCATTTT.

This sequence joins TRBV29-1 and TRBJ1-1; D is undetermined. This CDR3 has 11 residues. V was cut by 8 bases and J by 1 base, with 8 bases left in between. The germline CDR1 and CDR2 sequences are SQVTM and ANQGSEA. CDR3 amino acids: CSLSQNTEAFF. Written as DNA, the CDR3 is TGCAGCTTATCGCAGAACACTGAAGCTTTCTTT.

This clonotype was seen a few times. V gene TRBV6-1 combines with J gene TRBJ1-1, with 7 bases identical to TRBD1. V lost 9 bases to trimming and J lost 7 bases; unmatched junction nucleotides: 5. The CDR3 consists of 11 residues. Per the germline V gene, CDR1 is MNHNS and CDR2 is SASEGT. CDR3 nucleotides: TGTGCCAGATCAGGGGGTGGTGAAGCTTTCTTT. Translating gives CARSGGGEAFF.

This clonotype has just one count. The genes are TRBV7-3 and TRBJ2-7; tentative D call: TRBD2 (6 bases). The germline V gene has CDR1 SGHTA and CDR2 FQGTGA. V gave up 4 bases and J gave up 4 bases, with 17 bases separating them. The CDR3 is 15 amino acids. The CDR3 protein is CASSSLGGNKYEQYF. The CDR3 DNA reads as TGTGCCAGCAGCTCTCTTGGCGGGAATAAATACGAGCAGTACTTC.

As concerns this clonotype: Possible read error: a much larger clone is one base away. The rearrangement uses TRBV2 and TRBJ1-1; TRBD1 might be the D (5 bases). The CDR3 runs to 15 residues. Germline-derived CDR1 and CDR2 are SNHLY and FYNNEI. The CDR3 protein is CAGSEIPGRGTEAFF. CDR3 nucleotides: TGTGCCGGCAGTGAAATTCCGGGGCGCGGCACTGAAGCTTTCTTT. Variable domain in full (rest from reference TRBV2 and TRBJ1-1): EPEVTQTPSHQVTQMGQEVILRCVPISNHLYFYWYRQILGQKVEFLVSFYNNEISEKSEIFDDQFSVERPDGSNFTLKIRSTKLEDSAMYFCAGSEIPGRGTEAFFGQGTRLTVV.

This clonotype has a single count. One end of the junction is discordant with germline, which a read error may explain. The chain carries TRBV7-2 and TRBJ1-4, with 9 bases aligning to TRBD1. This CDR3 has 16 amino acids. The germline V gene encodes CDR1 SGHTA and CDR2 FQGNSA. The DNA of the CDR3 is TGTGCCGGCAGTGCCGGGACAGGGCGATCTTTAGGAAAACTGTTTTTT. Amino acid sequence: CAGSAGTGRSLGKLFF.

The chain couples TRBV6-5 to TRBJ1-3; the D is unclear. The CDR3 length is 15 residues. Trimming cost V 6 bases and J 0 bases, with 12 bases left between them. Germline values: CDR1 MNHEY, CDR2 SVGAGI. The CDR3 coding sequence is TGTGCCAGCAGCCCGGAAACCTTCTCTGGAAACACCATATATTTT. As protein: CASSPETFSGNTIYF.

This clonotype has at least ten counts. This chain joins TRBV25-1 and TRBJ1-2, with TRBD1 matching over 9 bases. This CDR3 is 14 amino acids long. Trimming cost V 8 bases and J 5 bases; bases outside gene matches: 9. In germline, CDR1 is MGHDK, CDR2 SYGVNS. CDR3 DNA: TGTGCCAGCTACGCCGGTGGGACAGGGTATGGCTACACCTTC. This encodes CASYAGGTGYGYTF.

This clonotype was detected ten times or more. J is TRBJ2-2 and V is TRBV24-1, with D uncertain. The germline V and J ends were trimmed by 1 base and 7 bases, with 6 bases remaining between them. Germline V lookup: CDR1 KGHDR, CDR2 SFDVKD. The CDR3 has 13 residues. CDR3 loop: CATSDLGIGELFF. CDR3 DNA: TGTGCCACCAGTGATTTAGGCATCGGGGAGCTGTTTTTT.

This clonotype was found many times. This chain connects TRBV20-1 to TRBJ2-7; D not certain. The CDR3 runs 11 residues. Germline V lookup: CDR1 DFQATT, CDR2 SNEGSKA (reference sequence). The germline V and J ends were trimmed by 3 bases and 6 bases, with 9 bases remaining between them. CDR3 amino acids: CSASASSEQYF. In DNA form, the CDR3 reads TGCAGTGCTAGTGCTTCGTCCGAGCAGTACTTC.

The CDR3 nucleotides are TGTGCCAGCAGCTTAAAGGGAACAAACTATGGCTACACCTTC. Translating gives CASSLKGTNYGYTF. The chain carries TRBV7-6 and TRBJ1-2; D is unresolved. The V end lost 2 bases, the J end lost 2 bases, and 9 bases lay between the germline ends. The germline CDR1 and CDR2 sequences are SGHVS and FNYEAQ. The CDR3 is made up of 14 amino acids.

The table lists this clonotype with a few counts. The chain joins TRBV5-1 to TRBJ1-1; 9 bases map to TRBD1. This CDR3 has 16 amino acids. Germline V CDR1 and CDR2: SGHRS, YFSETQ. J lost 0 bases, V lost 4 bases, and 7 bases had no gene match. The CDR3: CASSTGTGSMNTEAFF. The CDR3 DNA reads as TGCGCCAGCAGCACCGGGACAGGGAGCATGAACACTGAAGCTTTCTTT.

The CDR3 reads CASTRIGRGNTEAFF. CDR3 nucleotides: TGTGCCAGCACAAGGATCGGCAGGGGGAACACTGAAGCTTTCTTT. V and J are TRBV10-3 and TRBJ1-1; TRBD1 might be the D (6 bases). V lost 10 bases to trimming and J lost 1 base, with 19 bases between them. The CDR3 extends over 15 amino acids. Germline CDR1 ENHRY, CDR2 SYGVKD.

This clonotype was detected ten times or more. The chain employs TRBV29-1 and TRBJ2-7; 7 bases fit TRBD1. Per the germline V gene, CDR1 is SQVTM and CDR2 is ANQGSEA. J lost 5 bases, V lost 5 bases, and 6 bases had no gene match. The CDR3 length is 12 residues. CDR3 region: CSVRGQGDEQYF. CDR3 nucleotide sequence: TGCAGCGTTCGAGGGCAGGGGGACGAGCAGTACTTC.

As for this clonotype: The junction differs from germline at one of its ends, possibly a read error. The rearrangement uses TRBV2 and TRBJ1-2; D unclear. Germline loops: CDR1 SNHLY, CDR2 FYNNEI. This CDR3 comprises 10 residues. The CDR3 is CASSLEGYAF. Here the CDR3 DNA reads TGTGCCAGCAGCTTAGAGGGCTACGCCTTC.

The chain combines TRBV24-1 with TRBJ2-5; the match to TRBD1 covers 7 bases. This CDR3 is 11 amino acids long. The germline gives CDR1 KGHDR, CDR2 SFDVKD. V dropped 6 bases and J dropped 10; count of bases not matched to a gene: 4. CDR3 in DNA: TGTGCCACCAGTACAGGGGTGAACCAGTACTTC. It codes for CATSTGVNQYF.

This clonotype was seen a single time. The rearrangement links TRBV19 to TRBJ2-7; 8 bases agree with TRBD1. V shed 7 bases, J shed 6 bases, and the junction held 14 bases outside the gene matches. Germline V lookup: CDR1 LNHDA, CDR2 SQIVND (reference sequence). The CDR3 spans 15 residues. The CDR3 DNA reads as TGTGCCAGTAACCTCCTCGACAGGGGTCTCAGCGAGCAGTACTTC. Amino acid sequence: CASNLLDRGLSEQYF. The full variable domain, completed using reference TRBV19 and TRBJ2-7, is DGGITQSPKYLFRKEGQNVTLSCEQNLNHDAMYWYRQDPGQGLRLIYYSQIVNDFQKGDIAEGYSVSREKKESFPLTVTSAQKNPTAFYLCASNLLDRGLSEQYFGPGTRLTVT.